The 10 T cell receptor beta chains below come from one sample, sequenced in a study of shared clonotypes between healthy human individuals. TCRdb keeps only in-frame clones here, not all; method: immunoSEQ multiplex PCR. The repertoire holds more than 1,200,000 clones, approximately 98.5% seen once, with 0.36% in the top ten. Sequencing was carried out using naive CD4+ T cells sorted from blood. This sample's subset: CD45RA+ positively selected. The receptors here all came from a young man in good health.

In DNA form, the CDR3 reads TGTGCCAGCAGCCGACTGTACCAAGAGACCCAGTACTTC. It specifies CASSRLYQETQYF. The rearrangement uses TRBV27 and TRBJ2-5; D call uncertain. Germline loops: CDR1 MNHEY, CDR2 SMNVEV (reference sequence). V lost 6 bases and J lost 0, with 8 bases in between. The CDR3 loop spans 13 amino acids.

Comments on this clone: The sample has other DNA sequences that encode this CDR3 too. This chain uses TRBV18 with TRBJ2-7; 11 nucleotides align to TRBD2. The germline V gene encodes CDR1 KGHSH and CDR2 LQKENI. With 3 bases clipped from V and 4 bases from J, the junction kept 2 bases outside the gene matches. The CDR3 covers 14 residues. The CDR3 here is CASSPLAGGYEQYF. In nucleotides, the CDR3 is TGTGCCAGCTCACCCCTAGCGGGAGGTTACGAGCAGTACTTC.

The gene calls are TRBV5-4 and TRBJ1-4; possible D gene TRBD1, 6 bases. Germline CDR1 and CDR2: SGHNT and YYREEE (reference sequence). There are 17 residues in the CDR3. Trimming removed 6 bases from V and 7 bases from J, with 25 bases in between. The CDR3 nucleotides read TGTGCCAGCACCGTATCATTGGGACAAAGCCGCTCTGAAAAACTGTTTTTT. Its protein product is CASTVSLGQSRSEKLFF.

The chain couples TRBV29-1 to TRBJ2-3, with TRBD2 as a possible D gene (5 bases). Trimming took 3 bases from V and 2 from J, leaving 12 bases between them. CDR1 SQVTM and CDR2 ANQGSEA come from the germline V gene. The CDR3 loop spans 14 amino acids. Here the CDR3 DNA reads TGCAGCGTTGAGGGCCTAGCCCTCACAGATACGCAGTATTTT. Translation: CSVEGLALTDTQYF.

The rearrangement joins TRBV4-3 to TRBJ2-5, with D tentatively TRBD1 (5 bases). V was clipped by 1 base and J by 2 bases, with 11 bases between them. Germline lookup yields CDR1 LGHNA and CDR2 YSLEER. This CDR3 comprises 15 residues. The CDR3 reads CASSQGDSDQETQYF. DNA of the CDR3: TGCGCCAGCAGCCAAGGAGACAGCGATCAAGAGACCCAGTACTTC.

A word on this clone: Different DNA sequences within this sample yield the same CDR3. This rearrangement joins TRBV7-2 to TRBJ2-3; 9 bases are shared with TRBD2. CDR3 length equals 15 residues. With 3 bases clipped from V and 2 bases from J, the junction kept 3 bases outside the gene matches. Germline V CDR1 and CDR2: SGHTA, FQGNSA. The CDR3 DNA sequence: TGTGCCAGCAGCTTGAGCGGGGGGAACACAGATACGCAGTATTTT. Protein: CASSLSGGNTDTQYF. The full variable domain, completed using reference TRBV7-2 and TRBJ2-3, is GAGVSQSPSNKVTEKGKDVELRCDPISGHTALYWYRQSLGQGLEFLIYFQGNSAPDKSGLPSDRFSAERTGGSVSTLTIQRTQQEDSAVYLCASSLSGGNTDTQYFGPGTRLTVL.

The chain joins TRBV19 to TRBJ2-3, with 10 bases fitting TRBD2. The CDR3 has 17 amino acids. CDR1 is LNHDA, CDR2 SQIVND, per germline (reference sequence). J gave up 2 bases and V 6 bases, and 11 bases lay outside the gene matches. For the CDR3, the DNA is TGTGCCAGTAGCGGACGTGGCCTAGCGGGGGACACAGATACGCAGTATTTT. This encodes CASSGRGLAGDTDTQYF.

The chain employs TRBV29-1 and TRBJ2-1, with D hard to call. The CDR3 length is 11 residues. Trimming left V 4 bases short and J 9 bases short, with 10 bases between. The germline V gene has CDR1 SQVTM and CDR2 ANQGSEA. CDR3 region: CSVGAPGEQFF. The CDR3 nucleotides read TGCAGCGTTGGGGCCCCGGGTGAGCAGTTCTTC.

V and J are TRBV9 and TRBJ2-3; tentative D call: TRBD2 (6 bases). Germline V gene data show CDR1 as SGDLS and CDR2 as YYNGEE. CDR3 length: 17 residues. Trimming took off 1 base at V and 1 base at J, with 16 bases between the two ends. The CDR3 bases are TGTGCCAGCAGCGTAACCGGGCCCGGAGGGGGCACAGATACGCAGTATTTT. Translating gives CASSVTGPGGGTDTQYF.

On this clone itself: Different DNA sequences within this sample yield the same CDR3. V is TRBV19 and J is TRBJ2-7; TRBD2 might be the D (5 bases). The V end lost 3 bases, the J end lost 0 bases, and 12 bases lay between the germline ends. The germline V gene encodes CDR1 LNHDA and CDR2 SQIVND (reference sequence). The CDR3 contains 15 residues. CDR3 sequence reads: CASSISSGSSYEQYF. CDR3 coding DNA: TGTGCCAGTAGTATTTCTTCGGGGAGCTCCTACGAGCAGTACTTC. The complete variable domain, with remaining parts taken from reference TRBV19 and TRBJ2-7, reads DGGITQSPKYLFRKEGQNVTLSCEQNLNHDAMYWYRQDPGQGLRLIYYSQIVNDFQKGDIAEGYSVSREKKESFPLTVTSAQKNPTAFYLCASSISSGSSYEQYFGPGTRLTVT.